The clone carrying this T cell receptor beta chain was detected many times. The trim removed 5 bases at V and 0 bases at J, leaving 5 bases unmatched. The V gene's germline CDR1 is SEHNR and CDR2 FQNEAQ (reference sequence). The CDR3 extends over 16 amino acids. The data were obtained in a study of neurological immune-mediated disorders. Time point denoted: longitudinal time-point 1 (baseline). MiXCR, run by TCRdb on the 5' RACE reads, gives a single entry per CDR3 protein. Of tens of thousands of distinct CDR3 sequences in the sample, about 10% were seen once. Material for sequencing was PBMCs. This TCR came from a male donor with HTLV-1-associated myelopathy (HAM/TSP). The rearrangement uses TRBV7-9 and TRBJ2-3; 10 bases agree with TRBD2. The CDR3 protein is CASSPLTSGSTDTQYF. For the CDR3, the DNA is TGTGCCAGCAGCCCTTTGACTAGCGGGAGCACAGATACGCAGTATTTT.